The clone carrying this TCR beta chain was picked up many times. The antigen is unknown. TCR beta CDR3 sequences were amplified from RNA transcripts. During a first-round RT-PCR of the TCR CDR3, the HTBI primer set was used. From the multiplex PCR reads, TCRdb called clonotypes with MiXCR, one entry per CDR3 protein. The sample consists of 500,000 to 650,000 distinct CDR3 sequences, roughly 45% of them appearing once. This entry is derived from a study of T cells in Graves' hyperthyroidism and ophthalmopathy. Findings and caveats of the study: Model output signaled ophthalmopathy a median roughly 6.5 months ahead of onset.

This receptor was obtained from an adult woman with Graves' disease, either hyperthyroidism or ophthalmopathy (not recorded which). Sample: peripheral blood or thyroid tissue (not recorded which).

The CDR3: CSAREVVRKAQYF. In nucleotides, the CDR3 is TGCAGTGCTAGAGAAGTGGTCCGGAAGGCCCAGTACTTC. This sequence joins TRBV20-1 and TRBJ2-5; no clear D. The CDR3 contains 13 residues. Trimming left V 0 bases short and J 9 bases short, with 14 bases between. CDR1 is DFQATT and CDR2 is SNEGSKA in the germline V gene (reference sequence).